The entry below gives a single T cell receptor beta chain sequence along with its context. Its antigen is unidentified. These data originate in a study of T cell responses to AZD1222 COVID-19 vaccine. Study as a whole: Second-dose intervals of approximately 4 or approximately 12 weeks were pooled. Whole-study results and caveats: Repertoires were obtained only post-peak T cell response. Clonal diversity was possibly underestimated, and white British individuals and females predominated among donors.

Method: immunoSEQ multiplex PCR; TCRdb's copy keeps in-frame clones and lacks some. Among 100,000 to 150,000 clones listed, approximately 85% were seen once. The CDR3 runs to 10 residues. Germline V gene sequence: CDR1 DFQATT, CDR2 SNEGSKA (reference sequence). Trimming stripped 6 bases from V and 8 bases from J, with 10 bases between. The rearrangement uses TRBV20-1 and TRBJ1-2; D remains ambiguous. The clonotype was recovered from an adult in good health. The specimen comprised peripheral blood, sampled on day 0 of AZD1222 vaccination. For the CDR3, the DNA is TGCAGTGCCTGGGGTCGAGGCTACACCTTC. Translated: CSAWGRGYTF.